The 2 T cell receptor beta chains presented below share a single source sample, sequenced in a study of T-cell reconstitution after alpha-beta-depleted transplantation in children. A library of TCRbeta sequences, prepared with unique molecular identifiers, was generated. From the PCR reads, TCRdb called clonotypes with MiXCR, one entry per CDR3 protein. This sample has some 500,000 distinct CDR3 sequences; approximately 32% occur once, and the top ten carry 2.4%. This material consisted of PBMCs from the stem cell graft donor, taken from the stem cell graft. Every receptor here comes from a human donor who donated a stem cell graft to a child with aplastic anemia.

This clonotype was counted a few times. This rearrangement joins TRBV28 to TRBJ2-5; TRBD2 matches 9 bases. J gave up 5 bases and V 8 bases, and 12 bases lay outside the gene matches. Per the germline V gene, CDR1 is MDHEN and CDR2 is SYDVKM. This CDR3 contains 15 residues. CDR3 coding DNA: TGTGCCAGCGCCCGCCCCCTAGCGGGATTGGAGACCCAGTACTTC. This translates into CASARPLAGLETQYF.

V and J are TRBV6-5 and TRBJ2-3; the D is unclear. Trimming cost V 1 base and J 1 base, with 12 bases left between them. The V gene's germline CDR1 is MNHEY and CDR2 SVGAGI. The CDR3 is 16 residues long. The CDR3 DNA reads TGTGCCAGCAGTTACTTGAGTAACGGCGGCACAGATACGCAGTATTTT. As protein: CASSYLSNGGTDTQYF.